This TCR beta chain was found in a study of CD8 T cells in ankylosing spondylitis. Study outcomes and limitations: Within ankylosing spondylitis blood, a TCR beta motif made up of eight highly homologous variants appeared to be characteristic. The authors reported significant enrichment of disease-linked clones in matched ankylosing spondylitis synovial fluid. Earlier literature documents some of the motif variants in reactive arthritis synovial fluid and blood.

Each CDR3 protein gets one entry after TCRdb re-called the 5' RACE reads with MiXCR. This sample has 350,000 or so distinct CDR3 sequences, with 6.5% to 10% found just once. This clonotype was observed a handful of times. The antigen is undetermined. V was pared by 2 bases and J by 3 bases, with 16 bases of the junction left unmatched. Per germline, CDR1 KGHDR and CDR2 SFDVKD. This CDR3 is built from 21 residues. This chain links TRBV24-1 with TRBJ2-2, with 11 bases lining up with TRBD2. What was sequenced was blood, either unsorted or a sorted T cell fraction (not recorded which). This clonotype was obtained from a male donor with ankylosing spondylitis. CDR3 protein: CATSDSPIELAGGGYTGELFF. The CDR3 coding sequence is TGTGCCACCAGTGATTCTCCCATCGAGCTAGCGGGAGGAGGGTACACCGGGGAGCTGTTTTTT.